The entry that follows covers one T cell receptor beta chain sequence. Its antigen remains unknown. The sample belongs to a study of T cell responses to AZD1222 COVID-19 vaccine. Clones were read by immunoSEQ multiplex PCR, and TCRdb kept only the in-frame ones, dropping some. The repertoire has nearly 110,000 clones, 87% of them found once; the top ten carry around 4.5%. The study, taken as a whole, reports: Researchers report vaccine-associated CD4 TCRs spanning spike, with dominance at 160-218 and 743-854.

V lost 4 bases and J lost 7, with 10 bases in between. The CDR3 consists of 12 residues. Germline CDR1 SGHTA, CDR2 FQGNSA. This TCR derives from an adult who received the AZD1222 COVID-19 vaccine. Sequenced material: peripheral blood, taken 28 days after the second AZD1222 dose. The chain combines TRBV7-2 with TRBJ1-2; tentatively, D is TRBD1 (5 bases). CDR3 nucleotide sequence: TGTGCCAGCAGCTCGGGGCTTCTTGGCTACACCTTC. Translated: CASSSGLLGYTF.